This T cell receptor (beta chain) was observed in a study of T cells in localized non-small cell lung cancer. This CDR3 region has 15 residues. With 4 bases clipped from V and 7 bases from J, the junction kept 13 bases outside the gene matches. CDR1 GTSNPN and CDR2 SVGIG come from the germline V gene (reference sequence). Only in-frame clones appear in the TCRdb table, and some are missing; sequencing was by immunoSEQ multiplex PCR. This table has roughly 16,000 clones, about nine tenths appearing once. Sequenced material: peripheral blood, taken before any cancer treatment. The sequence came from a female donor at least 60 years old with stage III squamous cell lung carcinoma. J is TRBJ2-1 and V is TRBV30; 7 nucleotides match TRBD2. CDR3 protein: CAWNTRRGYGNEQFF. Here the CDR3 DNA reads TGTGCCTGGAATACACGGCGGGGGTACGGGAATGAGCAGTTCTTC. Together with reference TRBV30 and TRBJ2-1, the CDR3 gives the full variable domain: SQTIHQWPATLVQPVGSPLSLECTVEGTSNPNLYWYRQAAGRGLQLLFYSVGIGQISSEVPQNLSASRPQDRQFILSSKKLLLSDSGFYLCAWNTRRGYGNEQFFGPGTRLTVL.